The entry that follows covers one TCR beta chain sequence. These data originate in a study of T cells in Graves' hyperthyroidism and ophthalmopathy. Exclusion of a patient resulted from uncontrolled infection, other autoimmune disease, pregnancy or lactation. Each diagnosis drew on symptoms, thyroxine, TRAb, thyroid ultrasound and orbital computed tomography findings. Looked up from germline, CDR1 is SQVTM and CDR2 is ANQGSEA. CDR3 size: 11 residues. V lost 8 bases, J lost 7 bases, and 14 bases lay in between. Amplified regions were TCR beta CDR3 sequences from RNA transcripts. Carried out on the TCR CDR3, a first-round RT-PCR used the HTBI primer set. TCRdb analysed the multiplex PCR reads with MiXCR anew, one entry per CDR3 protein. The table has hundreds of thousands of distinct CDR3 sequences, around 42% seen once.

The chain links TRBV29-1 to TRBJ1-2, with D uncertain. Sequencing used peripheral blood or thyroid tissue (not recorded which). The receptor's source is a woman aged 18-35 years with Graves' hyperthyroidism. Here the CDR3 DNA reads TGCAGCATGTGGTTCCTGGGTGGCTACACCTTC. This gives the protein CSMWFLGGYTF.